Listed below are T cell receptor beta chains from one sample, sequenced in a study of blood T cells in healthy people across ages. TCRdb re-analysed the 5' RACE reads in MiXCR, keeping a single row per CDR3 protein. Of 1.5 million to 2 million distinct CDR3 sequences listed, just under 50% were seen once; the top ten hold approximately 2.1%. Source material: blood. These receptors originate from a woman in her 40s in good health. CDR3s include the opening cysteine and the closing phenylalanine or tryptophan. The order of the fields is D gene, clone size, V gene, J gene, CDR3 protein, CDR3 DNA. A D gene is named only where the DNA matches it firmly. Size values are once, few and many counts, or a class for expanded clones, and some rows have none.

TRBD1	NA	TRBV7-9	TRBJ1-5	CASSDTGAGHQPQHF	TGTGCCAGCAGCGATACAGGGGCAGGGCATCAGCCCCAGCATTTT
TRBD2	few	TRBV29-1	TRBJ2-1	CSFRISGGAYNEQFF	TGCAGCTTCAGAATTAGCGGGGGGGCCTACAATGAGCAGTTCTTC
NA	NA	TRBV4-3	TRBJ2-3	CASSRKGESTDTQYF	TGCGCCAGCAGCCGAAAGGGGGAAAGCACAGATACGCAGTATTTT
TRBD2	few	TRBV29-1	TRBJ2-1	CSVEDSGGNEQFF	TGCAGCGTTGAAGATTCGGGGGGAAATGAGCAGTTCTTC
TRBD1	few	TRBV20-1	TRBJ1-6	CSASRGQRDSPLHF	TGCAGTGCTAGTAGGGGACAGAGGGATTCACCCCTCCACTTT
NA	few	TRBV29-1	TRBJ2-3	CSVALVAPVTDTQYF	TGCAGCGTTGCGCTTGTAGCCCCGGTAACAGATACGCAGTATTTT
NA	NA	TRBV7-2	TRBJ2-1	CASSVNREETQFF	TGTGCCAGCAGCGTTAACAGGGAAGAGACCCAGTTCTTC
TRBD1	few	TRBV7-9	TRBJ2-3	CASSSIATGSDTQYF	TGTGCCAGCAGCTCAATTGCGACAGGGTCAGATACGCAGTATTTT
NA	NA	TRBV7-9	TRBJ2-7	CASSPPAAEAEQYF	TGTGCCAGCAGCCCTCCTGCAGCGGAAGCCGAGCAGTACTTC
NA	few	TRBV20-1	TRBJ2-3	CSASIRVGADTQYF	TGCAGTGCTAGTATCAGGGTCGGCGCAGATACGCAGTATTTT
TRBD1	NA	TRBV20-1	TRBJ1-1	CSPAGDRGEAFF	TGCAGTCCCGCCGGGGACAGGGGCGAAGCTTTCTTT
NA	NA	TRBV7-2	TRBJ2-7	CASSLSAGFSYEQYF	TGTGCCAGCAGCTTATCGGCAGGGTTCTCCTACGAGCAGTACTTC
NA	NA	TRBV28	TRBJ2-7	CASSSQGLRYEQYF	TGTGCCAGCAGTTCACAGGGCTTAAGATACGAGCAGTACTTC
NA	NA	TRBV9	TRBJ2-7	CASSPTSGQGEQYF	TGTGCCAGCAGCCCGACTAGTGGGCAAGGTGAGCAGTACTTC
TRBD2	NA	TRBV28	TRBJ2-7	CASSFELGGLAGNEQYF	TGTGCCAGCAGTTTTGAATTAGGTGGACTAGCGGGCAATGAGCAGTACTTC
TRBD2	few	TRBV4-2	TRBJ2-5	CASTPKRGGFRETQYF	TGTGCCAGCACACCGAAGCGGGGGGGCTTCCGGGAGACCCAGTACTTC
NA	NA	TRBV7-2	TRBJ2-7	CASSLDSREQYF	TGTGCCAGCAGCTTAGACAGTCGCGAGCAGTACTTC
NA	NA	TRBV20-1	TRBJ2-1	CSAPGTGRNEQFF	TGCAGTGCCCCCGGGACGGGGAGGAATGAGCAGTTCTTC
NA	NA	TRBV5-5	TRBJ1-6	CANTETGQSYNSPLHF	TGTGCCAACACCGAGACCGGACAATCTTATAATTCACCCCTCCACTTT
TRBD1	few	TRBV7-9	TRBJ1-4	CASSSGQHATNEKLFF	TGTGCCAGCAGCTCGGGACAGCATGCAACTAATGAAAAACTGTTTTTT
TRBD1	NA	TRBV7-9	TRBJ2-6	CASSFSGTGGTGANVLTF	TGTGCCAGCAGCTTCTCCGGGACAGGGGGGACCGGGGCCAACGTCCTGACTTTC
TRBD2	NA	TRBV4-1	TRBJ2-1	CASSQDPGRGNGNEQFF	TGCGCCAGCAGCCAAGACCCAGGGAGGGGTAATGGCAATGAGCAGTTCTTC
NA	NA	TRBV7-2	TRBJ1-2	CASSPETRTGITYGYTF	TGTGCCAGCAGCCCCGAAACACGAACCGGGATCACGTATGGCTACACCTTC
NA	NA	TRBV3-1	TRBJ1-2	CASSHPTGSSYTF	TGTGCCAGCAGCCACCCCACGGGTTCAAGCTACACCTTC
NA	NA	TRBV10-3	TRBJ2-6	CATEDSKDSGANVLTF	TGTGCCACAGAGGACAGTAAAGACTCTGGGGCCAACGTCCTGACTTTC
TRBD2	NA	TRBV11-2	TRBJ2-3	CASSPPWVAGDTDTQYF	TGTGCCAGCAGCCCCCCGTGGGTAGCGGGAGACACAGATACGCAGTATTTT
TRBD1	few	TRBV13	TRBJ1-2	CASSDPGQGAASYGYTF	TGTGCCAGCAGCGACCCGGGACAGGGGGCCGCTAGCTATGGCTACACCTTC
NA	few	TRBV7-2	TRBJ2-5	CASSLVPVGTQYF	TGTGCCAGCAGCTTAGTACCTGTAGGGACCCAGTACTTC
NA	many	TRBV5-1	TRBJ2-5	CASSLDAGTETQYF	TGCGCCAGCAGCTTGGACGCGGGGACAGAGACCCAGTACTTC
TRBD1	many	TRBV2	TRBJ2-7	CASSPGQGLYEQYF	TGTGCCAGCAGTCCGGGACAGGGACTCTACGAGCAGTACTTC
NA	NA	TRBV9	TRBJ1-2	CASSVGGTYGYTF	TGTGCCAGCAGCGTAGGGGGCACCTATGGCTACACCTTC
NA	few	TRBV24-1	TRBJ2-1	CATSDRGTPYNEQFF	TGTGCCACCAGTGATCGGGGGACCCCCTACAATGAGCAGTTCTTC
NA	NA	TRBV4-3	TRBJ2-1	CASSQDHGHPRNEQFF	TGCGCCAGCAGCCAAGATCATGGACACCCACGCAATGAGCAGTTCTTC
NA	NA	TRBV6-1	TRBJ1-2	CASSVRGAYGYTF	TGTGCCAGCAGTGTCCGGGGGGCCTATGGCTACACCTTC
TRBD1	NA	TRBV12-3/TRBV12-4	TRBJ2-3	CASSLRGQGRDTQYF	TGTGCCAGCAGTTTACGCGGACAGGGAAGAGATACGCAGTATTTT
TRBD2	few	TRBV20-1	TRBJ2-3	CSARDGSGTRHTDTQYF	TGCAGTGCTAGAGATGGATCCGGGACTAGACACACAGATACGCAGTATTTT
NA	NA	TRBV12-3/TRBV12-4	TRBJ2-3	CASTGPRTDTQYF	TGTGCCAGCACTGGACCGAGAACAGATACGCAGTATTTT
NA	NA	TRBV12-3/TRBV12-4	TRBJ2-1	CASRHRESSYNEQFF	TGTGCCAGCAGACACAGGGAAAGCTCCTACAATGAGCAGTTCTTC
NA	NA	TRBV12-3/TRBV12-4	TRBJ2-3	CASRRVITDTQYF	TGTGCCAGCCGTCGGGTCATCACAGATACGCAGTATTTT
NA	many	TRBV6-2/TRBV6-3	TRBJ2-5	CASKRGQETQYF	TGTGCCAGCAAAAGGGGACAAGAGACCCAGTACTTC
NA	few	TRBV9	TRBJ2-1	CASSVTEYNEQFF	TGTGCCAGCAGCGTCACAGAGTACAATGAGCAGTTCTTC